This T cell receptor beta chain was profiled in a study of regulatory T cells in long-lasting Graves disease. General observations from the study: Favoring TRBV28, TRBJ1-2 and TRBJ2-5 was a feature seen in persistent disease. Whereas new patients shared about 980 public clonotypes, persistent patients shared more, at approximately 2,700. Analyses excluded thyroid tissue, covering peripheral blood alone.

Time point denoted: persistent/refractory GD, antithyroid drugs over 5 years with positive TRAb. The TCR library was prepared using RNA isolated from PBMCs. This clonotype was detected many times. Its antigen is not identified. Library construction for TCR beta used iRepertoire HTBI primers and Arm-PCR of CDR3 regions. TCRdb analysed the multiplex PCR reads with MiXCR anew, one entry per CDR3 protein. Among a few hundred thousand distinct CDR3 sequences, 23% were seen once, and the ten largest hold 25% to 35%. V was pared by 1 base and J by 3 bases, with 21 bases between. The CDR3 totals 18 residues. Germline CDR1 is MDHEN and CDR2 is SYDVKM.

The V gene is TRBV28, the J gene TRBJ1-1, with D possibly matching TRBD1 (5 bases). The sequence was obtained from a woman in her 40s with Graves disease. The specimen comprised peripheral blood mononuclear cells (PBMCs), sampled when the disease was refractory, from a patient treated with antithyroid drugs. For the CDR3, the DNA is TGTGCCAGCAGTTTATTTTTCTTGAGGGGCTTCTGGGACACTGAAGCTTTCTTT. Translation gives CASSLFFLRGFWDTEAFF.